This TCR beta chain was documented in a study of blood T cell repertoires in COVID-19 (TCRdb year 2020). Notes on the research overall: The collaborator samples originated in the United States, Italy and Spain and spanned the acute and convalescent phases of COVID-19. The material from the prospective study consisted of cDNA or gDNA derived from T cells, B-cell-depleted T cells, or PBMCs. The dataset comprised deeply sampled blood TCRbeta repertoires from subjects exposed to, actively infected with, or recovered from COVID-19. The repertoires were made available in a free public database intended to serve as a resource for research on the immune response to SARS-CoV-2. The samples were drawn from two sources: the first 160 participants of the ongoing ImmuneRACE study, and fewer than 1,500 subjects contributed by 6 global collaborators. A de-identified subject ID, COVID-19 status, age in years and sex were almost always included in the sample metadata. Where available, HLA class I and class II types were taken from metadata supplied by the sample provider and were not determined by assay-based typing. General conclusions and limits of the study: The quantity of clinical and demographic metadata differed by source and by participant and was supplied without curation.

The immunoSEQ Assay, a bias-controlled multiplex PCR, was used to amplify TCRbeta CDR3 regions from genomic DNA. The study's processing was this. Nucleated cell counts per sample were estimated from amplification of reference gene primers within the assay. Sequence reads were collapsed and filtered to measure the absolute abundance of every unique TCRbeta CDR3 rearrangement. For each sample, productive Simpson clonality was calculated by taking the square root of Simpson's diversity index across productive rearrangements. What TCRdb holds here is the immuneACCESS table cut down to in-frame rearrangements. Part of the clones is not present; checked against another copy, under half of the missing clones reflect an unresolved V gene, and the others are unexplained. The DNA was the basis for D and trimming; V, J and clone size are from that table. Recorded for this sample are roughly 300,000 clones; around 86% of them occurred a single time. The ten largest make up around 4.6% of the sample.

CDR1 and CDR2 were assigned from the germline V gene (reference sequence) as DFQATT and SNEGSKA. V is cut by 3 bases and J by 4 bases, and the space between the germline ends is 9 bases. The CDR3 starts with the cysteine, ends with the phenylalanine, and has 12 residues. Kept here is only the CDR3 DNA, which spans 36 bases and is read in frame from base 1. A remark on this clone: The antigen it recognizes is unknown. No much larger clone exists at a distance of one base, and base qualities are not known.

Enrolling through a virtual design, the prospective study's participants ranged in age from roughly 18 to 95 years and lived across approximately 25 United States geographic areas. Cohort assignment in the prospective study relied on participant-reported clinical history from a screening survey and a study questionnaire. For ImmuneRACE Cohort 3, a participant was defined as recovered based on two consecutive negative NP/OP PCR tests, clearance by a healthcare professional, or resolution of symptoms. Mobile phlebotomists in the prospective study collected whole blood, serum and a nasopharyngeal or oropharyngeal swab from every participant. Participants in the prospective study had the option to provide additional blood draws and questionnaires over a roughly two-month period. Prospective study blood samples were shipped either frozen or at room temperature before DNA extraction.

The chain is assembled from TRBV20-1 and TRBJ1-2, with the identity of the D gene unclear. Input material: PBMCs or T cells enriched from blood (not recorded which). This TCR derives from a man aged 25-40 years who had recovered from COVID-19. The nucleotide sequence is TGCAGTGCTAGTCCCCGGGGCTATGGCTACACCTTC. This encodes CSASPRGYGYTF.